This T cell receptor beta chain was observed in a study of T-cell memory formation after mild COVID-19. MiXCR was run by TCRdb on the 5' RACE reads, yielding one entry per CDR3 protein. The table includes some 270,000 distinct CDR3 sequences, 15% detected once. This clonotype was observed a few times. CDR1 is DFQATT, CDR2 SNEGSKA, per germline (reference sequence). The CDR3 spans 15 residues. V shed 6 bases and J 5 bases; nucleotides not matched to a gene: 6. The receptor was derived from an adult woman who had mild COVID-19 (a few samples of this study predate the infection). Cell type and time point are not known. The V and J genes are TRBV20-1 and TRBJ2-2; 13 positions match TRBD2. Material: PBMCs or a T cell subset sorted from them (not recorded which). Written as DNA, the CDR3 is TGCAGTGCGCGGACTAGCGGGGGACCTACCGGGGAGCTGTTTTTT. Residues: CSARTSGGPTGELFF.